One and the same sample provided the 24 T cell receptor beta chains below, sequenced in a study of blood T cell repertoires in COVID-19. Using immunoSEQ multiplex PCR, the repertoire was profiled, and TCRdb retains in-frame clones only, with some absent. The sample has 150,000 to 200,000 clones; about 86% are singletons. Material for sequencing was peripheral blood. These TCRs come from an elderly woman in a cohort sampled during active or convalescent COVID-19.

This chain joins TRBV4-1 and TRBJ2-1; 8 positions match TRBD2. The V segment lost 0 bases and the J segment 7 bases; nucleotides outside the gene matches: 11. The CDR3 is 17 residues long. CDR1 and CDR2 from the germline V gene are MGHRA and YSYEKL. The CDR3 reads CASSQDLIGGGLNEQFF. Here the CDR3 DNA reads TGCGCCAGCAGCCAAGATCTGATCGGGGGGGGCCTTAATGAGCAGTTCTTC.

The V call is TRBV7-6, the J call TRBJ1-4; possibly TRBD1 for D (6 bases). V lost 5 bases, J lost 0 bases, and 13 bases lay in between. The CDR3 contains 16 residues. Germline V CDR1 and CDR2: SGHVS, FNYEAQ. CDR3 loop: CASSLIGTTTNEKLFF. Written as DNA, the CDR3 is TGTGCCAGCAGCCTCATAGGGACAACAACTAATGAAAAACTGTTTTTT.

The gene calls are TRBV11-2 and TRBJ1-1; weak D call: TRBD1 (5 bases). The CDR3 contains 16 residues. CDR1 is SGHAT, CDR2 FQNNGV, per germline. The V and J ends lost 1 base and 4 bases respectively, with 16 bases between them. CDR3 DNA sequence: TGTGCCAGCAGCTTAGGGATACGTCGGAGGGGCACTGAAGCTTTCTTT. Translated, it gives CASSLGIRRRGTEAFF. The whole variable domain, remainder taken from reference TRBV11-2 and TRBJ1-1, is EAGVAQSPRYKIIEKRQSVAFWCNPISGHATLYWYQQILGQGPKLLIQFQNNGVVDDSQLPKDRFSAERLKGVDSTLKIQPAKLEDSAVYLCASSLGIRRRGTEAFFGQGTRLTVV.

The genes are TRBV18 and TRBJ2-2; D is unresolved. Looked up from germline, CDR1 is KGHSH and CDR2 is LQKENI. V lost 3 bases to trimming and J lost 10 bases, with 6 bases between them. CDR3 size: 11 residues. In DNA, the CDR3 is TGTGCCAGCTCACCGCTAGAGGAGCTGTTTTTT. This encodes CASSPLEELFF.

The V call is TRBV9, the J call TRBJ1-1; 9 bases map to TRBD1. Per germline, CDR1 SGDLS and CDR2 YYNGEE. The trim removed 5 bases at V and 10 bases at J, leaving 9 bases unmatched. CDR3 length: 13 residues. The CDR3 sequence is CASSPTLTGGAFF. Written as DNA, the CDR3 is TGTGCCAGCAGTCCTACTTTGACAGGGGGAGCTTTCTTT.

The chain has TRBV20-1 and TRBJ1-5, with a weak D call TRBD1 (6 bases). This CDR3 region has 15 residues. V lost 3 bases, J lost 0 bases, and 12 bases lay in between. Germline loops: CDR1 DFQATT, CDR2 SNEGSKA (reference sequence). CDR3 sequence (DNA): TGCAGTGCTAGTAGCGGGGGCTATAGCAATCAGCCCCAGCATTTT. Its translation is CSASSGGYSNQPQHF.

The chain combines TRBV7-9 with TRBJ2-5, with D maybe TRBD1 (6 bases). CDR1 is SEHNR and CDR2 is FQNEAQ in the germline V gene (reference sequence). This CDR3 has 13 amino acids. As DNA, the CDR3 is TGTGGAGCCGGGACACCTAACCAAGAGACCCAGTACTTC. Translation: CGAGTPNQETQYF.

The rearrangement links TRBV7-2 to TRBJ2-1; D may be TRBD2 (6 bases). The V and J ends lost 1 base and 3 bases respectively, with 16 bases between them. CDR1 is SGHTA, CDR2 FQGNSA, per germline. This CDR3 contains 17 residues. The CDR3, as DNA: TGTGCCAGCAGCTTAGGGGCGGGGTTAGGGTACTACAATGAGCAGTTCTTC. It is translated as CASSLGAGLGYYNEQFF.

This chain links TRBV29-1 with TRBJ2-7; a weak D match, TRBD1 (6 bases). Trimming cost V 7 bases and J 2 bases, with 24 bases left between them. Per the germline V gene, CDR1 is SQVTM and CDR2 is ANQGSEA. The CDR3 is 16 residues long. CDR3 sequence: CSALPGGTSAPYEQYV. The DNA for the CDR3 is TGCAGCGCCCTACCAGGTGGGACATCAGCCCCCTACGAGCAGTACGTC.

The chain couples TRBV10-3 to TRBJ2-7; tentative D call: TRBD2 (6 bases). This CDR3 has 13 amino acids. Germline CDR1 is ENHRY and CDR2 is SYGVKD. V was clipped by 8 bases and J by 4 bases, with 15 bases between them. The CDR3 protein is CAIGPDGGYEQYV. The CDR3 nucleotides are TGTGCCATCGGGCCTGATGGGGGGTACGAGCAGTACGTC.

V usage is TRBV5-1 and J usage is TRBJ2-7, with no clear D. Germline CDR1 and CDR2: SGHRS and YFSETQ. Deletions cut 1 base from V and 3 bases from J, with 8 bases between. The CDR3 consists of 13 residues. In nucleotides, the CDR3 is TGCGCCAGCAGCTTGCCAGGTGGCTACGAGCAGTACTTC. Translating it yields CASSLPGGYEQYF.

This CDR3 is CASSPPPGRETQYF. The CDR3 DNA reads as TGTGCCAGCAGCCCCCCGCCGGGTCGGGAGACCCAGTACTTC. The chain has TRBV5-6 and TRBJ2-5; D gene unclear. CDR1 and CDR2 (germline): SGHDT, YYEEEE. Trimming stripped 4 bases from V and 5 bases from J, with 15 bases between. The CDR3 is 14 residues long.

V and J are TRBV7-2 and TRBJ2-1; TRBD1 aligns across 8 bases. In germline, CDR1 is SGHTA, CDR2 FQGNSA. The length of the CDR3 is 16 residues. The V and J ends lost 2 bases and 5 bases, in that order; junction bases with no gene match: 8. The CDR3 DNA reads as TGTGCCAGCAGCTTACAGGGGGCTATCTCAAACAATGAGCAGTTCTTC. Its protein is CASSLQGAISNNEQFF.

This sequence joins TRBV5-6 and TRBJ1-2; 7 bases match TRBD1. The CDR3 is made up of 12 amino acids. Germline CDR1 SGHDT, CDR2 YYEEEE. V was pared by 4 bases and J by 8 bases, with 5 bases of the junction left unmatched. Written as DNA, the CDR3 is TGTGCCAGCAGCATACGGGACAGAGGCTACACCTTC. This sequence encodes CASSIRDRGYTF.

Only one count was recorded for this clone. The chain recombines TRBV10-3 with TRBJ2-3; 11 bases line up with TRBD1. J gave up 5 bases and V 0 bases, and 1 base lay outside the gene matches. This CDR3 contains 15 residues. Germline V gene lookup returns CDR1 ENHRY and CDR2 SYGVKD. The CDR3 loop is CAISESGTGGDTQYF. In DNA form, the CDR3 reads TGTGCCATCAGTGAGTCCGGGACAGGGGGAGATACGCAGTATTTT.

The gene calls are TRBV28 and TRBJ1-6; TRBD1 might be the D (6 bases). The germline gives CDR1 MDHEN, CDR2 SYDVKM. The CDR3 is 15 residues long. Trimming shortened V by 2 bases and J by 7 bases, and 12 bases separated the two germline ends. The CDR3 protein is CASSLGQGHNSPLHF. The CDR3 bases are TGTGCCAGCAGTTTAGGGCAGGGGCACAATTCACCCCTCCACTTT.

This chain uses TRBV6-2 or TRBV6-3 with TRBJ2-7; 7 positions agree with TRBD2. CDR3 length equals 15 residues. Germline V gene sequence: CDR1 MNHEY, CDR2 SVGEGT. J gave up 0 bases and V 0 bases, and 2 bases lay outside the gene matches. DNA of the CDR3: TGTGCCAGCAGTTACTCAGCGGGGAGCTCCTACGAGCAGTACTTC. It codes for CASSYSAGSSYEQYF.

J is TRBJ2-2 and V is TRBV12-3 or TRBV12-4; D unresolved. The CDR3 runs to 12 residues. Trimming took 7 bases from V and 4 from J, leaving 7 bases between them. The CDR3 DNA sequence: TGTGCCAGCACCTATACCACCGGGGAGCTGTTTTTT. Translation gives CASTYTTGELFF.

The chain employs TRBV27 and TRBJ2-1; weak D call: TRBD2 (7 bases). In germline, CDR1 is MNHEY, CDR2 SMNVEV (reference sequence). Deletions cut 5 bases from V and 7 bases from J, with 15 bases between. CDR3 length equals 14 residues. The CDR3 DNA reads TGTGCCAGCAGTCCCCGAGGGGGGGCGAATGAGCAGTTCTTC. It translates to CASSPRGGANEQFF.

The chain has TRBV6-5 and TRBJ2-2, with a possible D match to TRBD1 (7 bases). Trimming shortened V by 6 bases and J by 7 bases, and 12 bases separated the two germline ends. The germline CDR1 and CDR2 sequences are MNHEY and SVGAGI. The CDR3 has 13 residues. CDR3 in amino acids: CASREGAFGELFF. The CDR3, as DNA: TGTGCCAGCAGGGAGGGGGCATTCGGGGAGCTGTTTTTT.

V gene TRBV25-1 combines with J gene TRBJ1-2; D possibly corresponds to TRBD1 (6 bases). Trimming stripped 8 bases from V and 5 bases from J, with 21 bases between. Germline values: CDR1 MGHDK, CDR2 SYGVNS. CDR3 length: 15 amino acids. CDR3 nucleotide sequence: TGTGCCAGCTCACGGCCAGGGGCAGGAAATTATGGCTACACCTTC. It yields the protein CASSRPGAGNYGYTF.

The V call is TRBV5-1, the J call TRBJ1-3; the match to TRBD1 covers 8 bases. Germline CDR1 is SGHRS and CDR2 is YFSETQ. The CDR3 has 19 residues. V trimming: 1 base; J trimming: 2 bases; junction bases outside the gene matches: 14. The CDR3 DNA follows: TGCGCCAGCAGCTTGATCGGGACAGGTGGTGAGGGGACTGGAAACACCATATATTTT. This sequence encodes CASSLIGTGGEGTGNTIYF. Variable domain in full (rest from reference TRBV5-1 and TRBJ1-3): KAGVTQTPRYLIKTRGQQVTLSCSPISGHRSVSWYQQTPGQGLQFLFEYFSETQRNKGNFPGRFSGRQFSNSRSEMNVSTLELGDSALYLCASSLIGTGGEGTGNTIYFGEGSWLTVV.

The rearrangement joins TRBV27 to TRBJ1-5; 8 bases line up with TRBD1. Germline V lookup: CDR1 MNHEY, CDR2 SMNVEV (reference sequence). CDR3 length: 14 residues. V lost 2 bases, J lost 3 bases, and 0 bases stayed unmatched. The CDR3 loop reads CASSLQGANQPQHF. The CDR3, as DNA: TGTGCCAGCAGTTTACAGGGGGCCAATCAGCCCCAGCATTTT.

This chain links TRBV9 with TRBJ2-5, with D tentatively TRBD2 (5 bases). Germline loops: CDR1 SGDLS, CDR2 YYNGEE. Trimming stripped 1 base from V and 5 bases from J, with 9 bases between. The CDR3 is made up of 13 amino acids. CDR3 loop: CASSVNTGETQYF. Written as DNA, the CDR3 is TGTGCCAGCAGCGTAAATACGGGGGAGACCCAGTACTTC.